Listed below are T cell receptor beta chains from one sample, sequenced in a study of blood T cell repertoires in COVID-19. Libraries were prepared by immunoSEQ multiplex PCR; TCRdb keeps only in-frame clonotypes and omits some of them. The sample contains 210,000 or so clones, 75% to 90% of which appear only once. The sequenced sample was peripheral blood. The receptors originated from a man aged 25-40 years with COVID-19, enrolled during active disease. Both conserved end residues are part of each CDR3.

j_call,v_call,cdr3_aa
TRBJ2-7,TRBV27,CASSSPGTAYEQYF
TRBJ2-5,TRBV27,CASRSTYLTGQGFETQYF
TRBJ2-7,TRBV20-1,CSASWGGLAFPYEQYF
TRBJ2-7,TRBV24-1,CATSDPRTSGGPQYF
TRBJ1-2,TRBV5-1,CASSLGWGGDGYTF
TRBJ1-1,TRBV6-1,CASSEATRPAFF
TRBJ2-1,TRBV7-9,CASRLAGGRYNEQFF
TRBJ2-2,TRBV11-3,CASSLDLPAGAGELFF
TRBJ2-2,TRBV5-1,CASSLSPSDNTGELFF
TRBJ1-6,TRBV7-9,CASSGQGVSSSYNSPLHF
TRBJ1-6,TRBV4-3,CASSQQTDRVNSPLHF
TRBJ2-3,TRBV28,CASRRERVADTQYF
TRBJ1-6,TRBV27,CASSLFKNSPLHF
TRBJ2-3,TRBV7-9,CASSFRRGSSTDTQYF
TRBJ2-7,TRBV6-5,CASSYGQGREQYF
TRBJ1-2,TRBV6-4,CASSDSAAGGGYTF
TRBJ2-7,TRBV19,CASSPAGTSGYEQYF
TRBJ1-6,TRBV7-3,CASSFGIAASPLHF
TRBJ1-5,TRBV27,CASSLSRGGNQPQHF
TRBJ1-5,TRBV28,CASRKTFRGQPQHF
TRBJ2-7,TRBV7-6,CASSFSVEGDEQYF
TRBJ1-3,TRBV18,CASSPPGGTLTGNTIYF
TRBJ2-2,TRBV27,CASSFGVEASGGRTGELFF
TRBJ2-3,TRBV24-1,CATSDGGADTQYF
TRBJ2-3,TRBV27,CASSGSTGATIDTQYF
TRBJ1-5,TRBV27,CASSLTTLTGHQPQHF
TRBJ2-7,TRBV30,CAWTPGQGPYEQYF
TRBJ2-1,TRBV5-1,CASSPGGEQFF
TRBJ1-2,TRBV7-8,CASSAQQGRDGYTF
TRBJ1-1,TRBV5-1,CASTQGAGTEAFF
TRBJ2-5,TRBV5-1,CASSLLTLQETQYF
TRBJ1-1,TRBV6-6,CASSRPGTGATEAFF
TRBJ1-1,TRBV11-2,CASRLPVSGTGVGEAFF